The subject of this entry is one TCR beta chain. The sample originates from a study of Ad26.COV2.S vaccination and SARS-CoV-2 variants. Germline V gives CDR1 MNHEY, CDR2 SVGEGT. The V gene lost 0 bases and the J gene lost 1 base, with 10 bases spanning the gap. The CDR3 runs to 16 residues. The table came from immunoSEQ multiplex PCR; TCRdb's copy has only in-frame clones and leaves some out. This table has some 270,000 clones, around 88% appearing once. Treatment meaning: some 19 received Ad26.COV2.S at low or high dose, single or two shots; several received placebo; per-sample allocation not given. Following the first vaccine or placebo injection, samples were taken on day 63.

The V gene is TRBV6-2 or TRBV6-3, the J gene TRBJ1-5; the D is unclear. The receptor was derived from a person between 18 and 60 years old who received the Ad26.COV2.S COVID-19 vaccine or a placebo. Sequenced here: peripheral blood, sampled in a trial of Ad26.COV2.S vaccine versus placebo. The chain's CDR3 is CASSYSTGPSNQPQHF. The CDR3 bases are TGTGCCAGCAGTTACTCGACCGGGCCCAGCAATCAGCCCCAGCATTTT.